This passage covers 27 T cell receptor beta chains from one sample sequenced in a study of T cells in Graves' hyperthyroidism and ophthalmopathy. Template material for amplifying TCR beta CDR3 regions consisted of RNA transcripts. Using the HTBI primer set, a first-round RT-PCR was run on the TCR CDR3. TCRdb re-derived calls from the multiplex PCR reads in MiXCR, one entry per CDR3 protein. The sample includes about 500,000 distinct CDR3 sequences, 46% seen only once; the top ten take around 47%. Sequenced: peripheral blood or thyroid tissue (not recorded which). All receptors come from an adult woman with Graves' disease, either hyperthyroidism or ophthalmopathy (not recorded which).

As to this clonotype: A single base separates this from a much larger clone, so it may be a read error. The chain has TRBV7-9 and TRBJ2-7; the D call may be TRBD1 or TRBD2 (6 bases each). The CDR3 runs 15 residues. Germline CDR1 SEHNR, CDR2 FQNEAQ (reference sequence). The CDR3 sequence: CTSSLVGGPSYEQYF. The CDR3 DNA sequence: TGTACCAGCAGCTTAGTCGGGGGCCCCTCCTACGAGCAGTACTTC.

Concerning this clonotype: A read error is possible here, since a much larger clone lies one base away. The CDR3 reads CASGKDGRENEKLFF. DNA for the CDR3: TGTGCCAGCGGCAAAGACGGCCGAGAGAATGAAAAACTGTTTTTT. This chain joins TRBV7-9 and TRBJ1-4; D remains ambiguous. This CDR3 has 15 amino acids. The V end lost 8 bases, the J end lost 5 bases, and 18 bases lay between the germline ends. Germline-derived CDR1 and CDR2 are SEHNR and FQNEAQ (reference sequence).

The gene calls are TRBV20-1 and TRBJ2-7; the D call may be TRBD1 or TRBD2 (5 bases each). The CDR3 extends over 13 amino acids. Germline values: CDR1 DFQATT, CDR2 SNEGSKA (reference sequence). Trimming removed 5 bases at V and 1 base at J, with 12 bases between. The CDR3 loop reads CSALGDGSYEQYF. The CDR3 bases are TGCAGTGCTCTGGGGGACGGGTCCTACGAGCAGTACTTC.

This clonotype was counted at least ten times. The rearrangement joins TRBV7-2 to TRBJ2-2; D could derive from TRBD1 or TRBD2 (5 bases each). Per the germline V gene, CDR1 is SGHTA and CDR2 is FQGNSA. The germline V and J ends were trimmed by 3 bases and 5 bases, with 13 bases remaining between them. This CDR3 is 15 amino acids long. The CDR3 protein is CASSLEWGKTGELFF. CDR3 sequence (DNA): TGTGCCAGCAGCTTGGAGTGGGGGAAAACCGGGGAGCTGTTTTTT.

This clonotype was seen ten or more times. J is TRBJ1-6 and V is TRBV20-1; 9 nucleotides agree with TRBD1. The CDR3 loop spans 12 amino acids. Germline CDR1 is DFQATT and CDR2 is SNEGSKA (reference sequence). The DNA of the CDR3 is TGCAGCGCGGGACAGGGCAATTCACCCCTCCACTTT. It encodes CSAGQGNSPLHF.

At least ten counts were recorded for this clonotype. The J gene is TRBJ2-7, the V gene TRBV7-9; TRBD1 matches at 10 bases. The germline CDR1 and CDR2 sequences are SEHNR and FQNEAQ (reference sequence). The CDR3 is 16 amino acids. The V segment lost 6 bases and the J segment 4 bases; nucleotides outside the gene matches: 12. CDR3 residues: CASRRSSTGGFYEQYF. The CDR3 coding sequence is TGTGCCAGCAGACGATCTTCGACAGGGGGCTTTTACGAGCAGTACTTC.

The rearrangement uses TRBV5-4 and TRBJ2-6, with D possibly matching TRBD2 (6 bases). Looked up from germline, CDR1 is SGHNT and CDR2 is YYREEE (reference sequence). This CDR3 region has 16 residues. Deletions cut 4 bases from V and 4 bases from J, with 15 bases between. CDR3 nucleotide sequence: TGTGCCAGCAGCCCCGGGGGTTGGTCAGGGGCCAACGTCCTGACTTTC. It codes for CASSPGGWSGANVLTF.

As for this clonotype: One end of the junction is discordant with germline, which a read error may explain. The chain is built from TRBV2 and TRBJ1-5, with 10 bases lining up with TRBD1. CDR3 length equals 16 residues. Germline CDR1 reads SNHLY; CDR2 reads FYNNEI. The CDR3 sequence is CASSQPGQGLSQPQHF. CDR3 in DNA: TGCGCCAGCAGCCAACCGGGACAGGGGTTGTCTCAGCCCCAGCATTTT.

This clonotype has a count of ten or more. The chain combines TRBV9 with TRBJ1-4; TRBD1 might be the D (6 bases). Trimming removed 3 bases at V and 3 bases at J, with 12 bases between. This CDR3 comprises 15 residues. The V gene's germline CDR1 is SGDLS and CDR2 YYNGEE. CDR3 coding DNA: TGTGCCAGCAGCGCACAGGGACCGGCTAATGAAAAACTGTTTTTT. Translation gives CASSAQGPANEKLFF. The full variable domain, its missing parts supplied by reference TRBV9 and TRBJ1-4, is DSGVTQTPKHLITATGQRVTLRCSPRSGDLSVYWYQQSLDQGLQFLIQYYNGEERAKGNILERFSAQQFPDLHSELNLSSLELGDSALYFCASSAQGPANEKLFFGSGTQLSVL.

This clonotype came up many times. The chain links TRBV5-1 to TRBJ2-7, with unresolved D. The CDR3 totals 13 residues. Trimming stripped 0 bases from V and 2 bases from J, with 6 bases between. Per the germline V gene, CDR1 is SGHRS and CDR2 is YFSETQ. CDR3: CASSLGSTYEQYF. Written as DNA, the CDR3 is TGCGCCAGCAGCTTGGGGAGTACCTACGAGCAGTACTTC. Full variable domain (outside the CDR3, taken from reference TRBV5-1 and TRBJ2-7): KAGVTQTPRYLIKTRGQQVTLSCSPISGHRSVSWYQQTPGQGLQFLFEYFSETQRNKGNFPGRFSGRQFSNSRSEMNVSTLELGDSALYLCASSLGSTYEQYFGPGTRLTVT.

The chain employs TRBV29-1 and TRBJ1-3, with a weak D call TRBD1 (5 bases). V lost 3 bases and J 8 bases, leaving 11 bases between the germline ends. The CDR3 loop spans 12 amino acids. Germline V gene lookup returns CDR1 SQVTM and CDR2 ANQGSEA. Here the CDR3 reads CSVDRVGYTIYF. CDR3 bases: TGCAGCGTTGACAGGGTTGGCTACACCATATATTTT.

The chain joins TRBV24-1 to TRBJ2-5, with TRBD1 as a possible D gene (7 bases). V was pared by 11 bases and J by 4 bases, with 16 bases between. CDR1 is KGHDR, CDR2 SFDVKD, per germline. This CDR3 has 13 amino acids. The CDR3 protein is CASRRGLGETQYF. The CDR3 nucleotides read TGTGCCAGCAGGAGGGGGCTTGGAGAGACCCAGTACTTC.

This clonotype was detected ten times or more. The chain joins TRBV20-1 to TRBJ1-3; 7 nucleotides agree with TRBD1. V shed 3 bases and J 2 bases; nucleotides not matched to a gene: 4. CDR1 and CDR2 (germline): DFQATT, SNEGSKA (reference sequence). The CDR3 is 14 residues long. The CDR3 DNA sequence: TGCAGTGCTAGCGGGACAGACCCTGGAAACACCATATATTTT. The encoded protein is CSASGTDPGNTIYF.

This chain links TRBV5-1 with TRBJ2-2; D is perhaps TRBD2 (5 bases). The CDR3 length is 14 residues. V lost 4 bases and J 7 bases, leaving 14 bases between the germline ends. The germline CDR1 and CDR2 sequences are SGHRS and YFSETQ. CDR3 DNA sequence: TGCGCCAGCAGCCTCGAGAGACGGGGCGGGGAGCTGTTTTTT. It encodes CASSLERRGGELFF.

As to this clonotype: Lacking the conserved final phenylalanine or tryptophan, this CDR3 likely reflects a read error. The CDR3 nucleotides read TGTGCCAGCAGCCCAGGAAGAACGGCTCCTGAAGCTTTCATT. Its translation: CASSPGRTAPEAFI. This sequence joins TRBV3-1 and TRBJ1-1; no clear D gene. With 4 bases removed from V and 6 bases from J, the gap between germline ends came to 15 bases. This CDR3 contains 14 residues. CDR1 is LGHDT and CDR2 is YNNKEL in the germline V gene (reference sequence).

This clonotype was seen a handful of times. The chain couples TRBV9 to TRBJ1-2; perhaps TRBD1 as D (6 bases). The V end lost 3 bases, the J end lost 6 bases, and 12 bases lay between the germline ends. This CDR3 region has 13 residues. Germline CDR1 reads SGDLS; CDR2 reads YYNGEE. CDR3 in amino acids: CASSGGLFNGYTF. The CDR3 nucleotides read TGTGCCAGCAGCGGGGGGCTCTTTAATGGCTACACCTTC.

The chain joins TRBV29-1 to TRBJ2-7; possibly TRBD2 for D (5 bases). CDR1 SQVTM and CDR2 ANQGSEA come from the germline V gene. There are 13 residues in the CDR3. Between the trimmed V and J ends, which lost 5 bases and 4 bases, there was a span of 15 bases. CDR3 protein: CSVWGEGKYEQYF. Here the CDR3 DNA reads TGCAGCGTTTGGGGAGAGGGCAAGTACGAGCAGTACTTC.

The J gene is TRBJ2-2, the V gene TRBV20-1, with no clear D. Between the trimmed V and J ends, which lost 3 bases and 6 bases, there was a span of 11 bases. This CDR3 comprises 13 residues. Germline lookup yields CDR1 DFQATT and CDR2 SNEGSKA (reference sequence). CDR3 region: CSASVGSAGELFF. Here the CDR3 DNA reads TGCAGTGCTAGTGTCGGGTCGGCCGGGGAGCTGTTTTTT.

This clonotype has a count of ten or more. The genes are TRBV10-3 and TRBJ1-5; 9 bases fit TRBD1. The CDR3 length is 18 residues. Germline-derived CDR1 and CDR2 are ENHRY and SYGVKD. Losses at the gene ends were 2 bases for V and 4 bases for J; bases not matched to a gene: 12. The CDR3 reads CAISEGQGSKGSNQPQHF. The CDR3 nucleotides are TGTGCCATCAGTGAGGGACAGGGGTCGAAGGGGTCTAATCAGCCCCAGCATTTT.

This clonotype appeared a few times. V is TRBV5-8 and J is TRBJ2-7, with D unresolved. Germline V gene data show CDR1 as SGHTS and CDR2 as YDEGEE. Trimming took off 4 bases at V and 6 bases at J, with 11 bases between the two ends. This CDR3 has 12 amino acids. CDR3 amino acids: CASSPPDREQYF. DNA for the CDR3: TGTGCCAGCAGCCCCCCGGACCGCGAGCAGTACTTC.

V gene TRBV7-9 combines with J gene TRBJ2-5; D gene ambiguous. V lost 1 base to trimming and J lost 0 bases, with 12 bases between them. The CDR3 is 16 residues long. The germline CDR1 and CDR2 sequences are SEHNR and FQNEAQ (reference sequence). CDR3 in amino acids: CASSLGSGADQETQYF. CDR3 DNA: TGTGCCAGCAGCTTAGGATCGGGCGCTGACCAAGAGACCCAGTACTTC.

The table lists this clonotype with many counts. The chain recombines TRBV7-2 with TRBJ2-7; TRBD1 matches 9 bases. The trim removed 5 bases at V and 2 bases at J, leaving 10 bases unmatched. This CDR3 contains 16 residues. The germline CDR1 and CDR2 sequences are SGHTA and FQGNSA. The chain's CDR3 is CASSRGRQGVTYEQYF. Written as DNA, the CDR3 is TGTGCCAGCAGCCGAGGGCGACAGGGGGTAACCTACGAGCAGTACTTC.

The chain combines TRBV5-1 with TRBJ2-2; D gene unclear. The V end was cut by 3 bases, the J end by 3 bases, with 12 bases between. The CDR3 runs 15 residues. The germline CDR1 and CDR2 sequences are SGHRS and YFSETQ. CDR3 sequence reads: CASSSEQADTGELFF. The CDR3 DNA sequence: TGCGCCAGCAGCTCGGAGCAGGCGGACACCGGGGAGCTGTTTTTT. Full variable domain (outside the CDR3, taken from reference TRBV5-1 and TRBJ2-2): KAGVTQTPRYLIKTRGQQVTLSCSPISGHRSVSWYQQTPGQGLQFLFEYFSETQRNKGNFPGRFSGRQFSNSRSEMNVSTLELGDSALYLCASSSEQADTGELFFGEGSRLTVL.

This clonotype was counted ten times or more. This chain joins TRBV20-1 and TRBJ2-7, with D unclear. With 3 bases removed from V and 3 bases from J, the gap between germline ends came to 6 bases. Germline V CDR1 and CDR2: DFQATT, SNEGSKA (reference sequence). The CDR3 has 11 amino acids. CDR3 sequence (DNA): TGCAGTGCTAGGGGCAGCTACGAGCAGTACTTC. Protein: CSARGSYEQYF.

The chain couples TRBV29-1 to TRBJ2-6; TRBD1 matches at 10 bases. Germline V lookup: CDR1 SQVTM, CDR2 ANQGSEA. Unmatched junction bases numbered 3, after V lost 6 bases and J lost 10 bases. There are 12 residues in the CDR3. The CDR3 here is CSVGDRGNVLTF. In DNA, the CDR3 is TGCAGCGTAGGGGACAGGGGTAACGTCCTGACTTTC.

This clonotype was seen ten or more times. The chain links TRBV2 to TRBJ2-7; 10 nucleotides line up with TRBD2. Germline V gives CDR1 SNHLY, CDR2 FYNNEI. The CDR3 runs 14 residues. V trimming: 7 bases; J trimming: 4 bases; junction bases outside the gene matches: 7. In DNA form, the CDR3 reads TGTGCCAGCAAGGAGCGGGAGGGTATGTACGAGCAGTACTTC. Its protein is CASKEREGMYEQYF.

The rearrangement links TRBV9 to TRBJ1-6; D not certain. Trimming removed 0 bases from V and 9 bases from J, with 4 bases in between. This CDR3 spans 12 amino acids. Germline V CDR1 and CDR2: SGDLS, YYNGEE. The CDR3, as DNA: TGTGCCAGCAGCGTAGGGGGTTCACCCCTCCACTTT. It specifies CASSVGGSPLHF.